These 30 T cell receptor beta chains originate from one sample sequenced in a study of T cells in Graves' hyperthyroidism and ophthalmopathy. Template material for amplifying TCR beta CDR3 regions consisted of RNA transcripts. A first-round RT-PCR of the TCR CDR3 used the HTBI primer set. A single record per CDR3 protein comes from TCRdb applying MiXCR to the multiplex PCR reads. The sample lists 500,000 to 750,000 distinct CDR3 sequences; less than 20% were seen once. Sequencing was performed on blood. The receptors shown here come from a woman in her thirties with Graves' hyperthyroidism.

This clonotype has a handful of counts. The chain employs TRBV28 and TRBJ1-3; weak D call: TRBD1 (6 bases). Germline V gene data show CDR1 as MDHEN and CDR2 as SYDVKM. The CDR3 covers 14 residues. V was trimmed by 4 bases and J by 5 bases, leaving 12 bases between them. The DNA of the CDR3 is TGTGCCAGCAGTTCCGGACAGCTCAGAAACACCATATATTTT. Encoded protein: CASSSGQLRNTIYF.

This clonotype was seen a few times. CDR3 loop: CASSEVGASPYEQYF. CDR3 DNA sequence: TGTGCCAGCAGTGAAGTAGGGGCCAGCCCCTACGAGCAGTACTTC. The genes are TRBV6-1 and TRBJ2-7; the D gene is possibly TRBD1 (5 bases). The CDR3 has 15 residues. Deletions cut 1 base from V and 2 bases from J, with 12 bases between. Germline V gene lookup returns CDR1 MNHNS and CDR2 SASEGT.

This clonotype came up many times. The rearrangement uses TRBV6-1 and TRBJ2-5, with TRBD2 matching 11 bases. After removal of 8 bases from V and 0 bases from J, the junction contained 5 bases not matched to a gene. CDR1 is MNHNS and CDR2 is SASEGT in the germline V gene. The CDR3 length is 15 residues. DNA of the CDR3: TGTGCCAGCCCGGGACTAGCGGAGAACCAAGAGACCCAGTACTTC. This gives the protein CASPGLAENQETQYF.

Worth noting for this clonotype: Compared with germline, one end of the junction differs, possibly owing to a read error. This chain connects TRBV20-1 to TRBJ2-2, with 8 nucleotides matching TRBD2. Germline loops: CDR1 DFQATT, CDR2 SNEGSKA (reference sequence). CDR3 length: 15 amino acids. In DNA form, the CDR3 reads TGCAGTGCTAGAGACGGGGGGGGCAGCACCGGGGAGCTGCTTTTT. Its translation: CSARDGGGSTGELLF.

This clonotype was observed a few times. The rearrangement links TRBV5-8 to TRBJ1-1; D not resolved. V lost 3 bases and J 0 bases, leaving 12 bases between the germline ends. The CDR3 extends over 15 amino acids. Germline lookup yields CDR1 SGHTS and CDR2 YDEGEE. The CDR3 nucleotides are TGTGCCAGCAGCTCCTCGGCAGCCCTGAACACTGAAGCTTTCTTT. This gives the protein CASSSSAALNTEAFF. Looking up the rest from reference TRBV5-8 and TRBJ1-1 gives the full variable domain: EAGVTQSPTHLIKTRGQQATLRCSPISGHTSVYWYQQALGLGLQFLLWYDEGEERNRGNFPPRFSGRQFPNYSSELNVNALELEDSALYLCASSSSAALNTEAFFGQGTRLTVV.

There are a few counts of this clonotype. This sequence joins TRBV6-5 and TRBJ2-2, with 13 bases identical to TRBD2. CDR3 size: 16 residues. CDR1 MNHEY and CDR2 SVGAGI come from the germline V gene. V lost 4 bases to trimming and J lost 4 bases; unmatched junction nucleotides: 3. CDR3: CASSSRTSGGTGELFF. The DNA for the CDR3 is TGTGCCAGCAGTTCGAGGACTAGCGGGGGCACCGGGGAGCTGTTTTTT.

This clonotype was counted at least ten times. The gene calls are TRBV6-1 and TRBJ2-1; TRBD2 is a possible D gene (6 bases). Trimming shortened V by 3 bases and J by 12 bases, and 15 bases separated the two germline ends. Germline CDR1 reads MNHNS; CDR2 reads SASEGT. This CDR3 has 13 amino acids. For the CDR3, the DNA is TGTGCCAGCAGTGATGGGGGGTGGGGGTGGCAGTTCTTC. This sequence encodes CASSDGGWGWQFF.

In its sample, this clonotype was seen many times. J is TRBJ1-2 and V is TRBV11-2; D not certain. This CDR3 has 13 amino acids. Per the germline V gene, CDR1 is SGHAT and CDR2 is FQNNGV. The V and J ends lost 3 bases and 3 bases respectively, with 8 bases between them. The CDR3 sequence: CASSFKVDYGYTF. CDR3 nucleotide sequence: TGTGCCAGCAGCTTCAAGGTGGACTATGGCTACACCTTC. The full variable domain, rest sourced from reference TRBV11-2 and TRBJ1-2, is EAGVAQSPRYKIIEKRQSVAFWCNPISGHATLYWYQQILGQGPKLLIQFQNNGVVDDSQLPKDRFSAERLKGVDSTLKIQPAKLEDSAVYLCASSFKVDYGYTFGSGTRLTVV.

The sample holds a few counts of this clonotype. The genes are TRBV16 and TRBJ1-1; perhaps TRBD1 as D (6 bases). The germline V and J ends were trimmed by 6 bases and 4 bases, with 12 bases remaining between them. The CDR3 spans 13 residues. In germline, CDR1 is KGHSY, CDR2 FQNENV. The CDR3 region is CASRMRGGTEAFF. The CDR3 DNA reads as TGTGCCAGCAGGATGAGGGGGGGCACTGAAGCTTTCTTT.

This clonotype was counted ten times or more. The rearrangement joins TRBV28 to TRBJ1-2, with D hard to call. This CDR3 contains 14 residues. Looked up from germline, CDR1 is MDHEN and CDR2 is SYDVKM. Trimming removed 6 bases at V and 4 bases at J, with 15 bases between. CDR3 region: CASRARNRFYGYTF. The CDR3 region has the DNA TGTGCCAGCAGGGCGAGAAATCGCTTCTATGGCTACACCTTC.

At least ten counts were recorded for this clonotype. The chain carries TRBV3-1 and TRBJ2-1; no clear D gene. This CDR3 is built from 14 residues. The germline V gene has CDR1 LGHDT and CDR2 YNNKEL (reference sequence). V was clipped by 1 base and J by 6 bases, with 10 bases between them. This chain's CDR3 is CASSQVAVSNEQFF. The DNA of the CDR3 is TGTGCCAGCAGCCAAGTCGCGGTCAGCAATGAGCAGTTCTTC.

The table lists this clonotype with many counts. J is TRBJ1-5 and V is TRBV28, with 9 bases identical to TRBD1. Losses at the gene ends were 6 bases for V and 0 bases for J; bases not matched to a gene: 3. Germline V gene lookup returns CDR1 MDHEN and CDR2 SYDVKM. CDR3 length equals 15 residues. The CDR3 sequence: CASRWTGASNQPQHF. The CDR3, as DNA: TGTGCCAGCAGATGGACAGGGGCTAGCAATCAGCCCCAGCATTTT.

This clonotype showed up many times. The chain couples TRBV7-8 to TRBJ2-7, with D possibly being TRBD2 (5 bases). Germline values: CDR1 SGHVS, CDR2 FQNEAQ. This CDR3 spans 14 amino acids. V gave up 5 bases and J gave up 4 bases, with 15 bases separating them. The CDR3 DNA reads TGTGCCAGCAGCCCCGGACTCGTCTTGTACGAGCAGTACTTC. Protein product: CASSPGLVLYEQYF. Complete variable domain (other parts from reference TRBV7-8 and TRBJ2-7): GAGVSQSPRYKVAKRGQDVALRCDPISGHVSLFWYQQALGQGPEFLTYFQNEAQLDKSGLPSDRFFAERPEGSVSTLKIQRTQQEDSAVYLCASSPGLVLYEQYFGPGTRLTVT.

Ten or more counts support this clonotype. The chain is built from TRBV12-3 or TRBV12-4 and TRBJ1-1; perhaps TRBD1 as D (5 bases). Trimming removed 6 bases from V and 0 bases from J, with 11 bases in between. The CDR3 sequence is 14 residues long. DNA for the CDR3: TGTGCCAGCAGCCTCGGGACGGTGAACACTGAAGCTTTCTTT. It specifies CASSLGTVNTEAFF.

The chain joins TRBV4-3 to TRBJ2-7; D is possibly TRBD1 (5 bases). This CDR3 has 14 amino acids. Germline V lookup: CDR1 LGHNA, CDR2 YSLEER. The ends were cut back, 3 bases at V and 7 bases at J, with 16 bases in the middle. This chain's CDR3 is CASSHRQGLSEQYF. The CDR3 nucleotides read TGCGCCAGCAGCCATCGGCAGGGTTTATCGGAGCAGTACTTC.

CDR3 in DNA: TGCAGCGTTGGAGGCGGGAGGACTAACGAGCAGTACTTC. This encodes CSVGGGRTNEQYF. The chain has TRBV29-1 and TRBJ2-7; 8 bases align to TRBD2. Per the germline V gene, CDR1 is SQVTM and CDR2 is ANQGSEA. V lost 4 bases and J lost 5; bases outside the gene matches: 7. CDR3 length: 13 residues.

This clonotype appeared a single time. The gene calls are TRBV2 and TRBJ2-1, with a tentative D call TRBD2 (7 bases). Germline lookup yields CDR1 SNHLY and CDR2 FYNNEI. CDR3 size: 19 residues. V lost 4 bases and J 2 bases, leaving 24 bases between the germline ends. CDR3 loop: CASSAQGGETGVAYNEQFF. The CDR3 DNA is TGTGCCAGCAGTGCACAGGGAGGGGAGACCGGGGTGGCCTACAATGAGCAGTTCTTC.

The chain uses TRBV7-9 and TRBJ2-4, with D maybe TRBD1 (6 bases). This CDR3 region has 18 residues. V lost 5 bases to trimming and J lost 0 bases, with 20 bases between them. Germline V gene sequence: CDR1 SEHNR, CDR2 FQNEAQ (reference sequence). CDR3 amino acids: CASSPYGQPRLAKNIQYF. CDR3 nucleotides: TGTGCCAGCAGCCCCTATGGACAGCCACGCCTAGCCAAAAACATTCAGTACTTC.

This clonotype was seen at least ten times. J is TRBJ2-7 and V is TRBV27; 7 bases line up with TRBD1. Germline V gene lookup returns CDR1 MNHEY and CDR2 SMNVEV (reference sequence). J lost 6 bases, V lost 2 bases, and 7 bases had no gene match. The CDR3 totals 14 residues. This CDR3 reads CASSLIQGVGEQYF. The CDR3 nucleotides are TGTGCCAGCAGTTTAATTCAGGGGGTCGGCGAGCAGTACTTC.

This clonotype was counted ten times or more. Here the CDR3 reads CASSLAAGGPDTQYF. The CDR3 DNA is TGTGCCAGCAGCTTAGCAGCGGGAGGGCCAGATACGCAGTATTTT. V gene TRBV7-2 combines with J gene TRBJ2-3; 10 bases agree with TRBD2. CDR3 length equals 15 residues. V lost 0 bases to trimming and J lost 4 bases; unmatched junction nucleotides: 1. The germline CDR1 and CDR2 sequences are SGHTA and FQGNSA.

The genes are TRBV6-1 and TRBJ2-7, with unresolved D. Germline V gene lookup returns CDR1 MNHNS and CDR2 SASEGT. The CDR3 is 12 amino acids. Trimming shortened V by 4 bases and J by 4 bases, and 8 bases separated the two germline ends. DNA of the CDR3: TGTGCCAGCAGTGCGCAAAAATACGAGCAGTACTTC. Translating gives CASSAQKYEQYF.

This clonotype was picked up one time. The chain couples TRBV4-2 to TRBJ1-1, with D maybe TRBD1 (5 bases). Germline CDR1 LGHNA, CDR2 YNFKEQ. V lost 8 bases, J lost 0 bases, and 13 bases lay in between. The length of the CDR3 is 14 residues. This CDR3 is CASAMGQMNTEAFF. DNA for the CDR3: TGTGCCAGCGCCATGGGGCAGATGAACACTGAAGCTTTCTTT.

The chain couples TRBV27 to TRBJ2-7, with D possibly called TRBD1 or TRBD2 (6 bases each). CDR1 is MNHEY, CDR2 SMNVEV, per germline (reference sequence). The CDR3 extends over 16 amino acids. Trimming left V 3 bases short and J 0 bases short, with 15 bases between. The CDR3 is CASSFSGGTISYEQYF. In DNA form, the CDR3 reads TGTGCCAGCAGTTTCTCTGGCGGGACAATCTCCTACGAGCAGTACTTC.

The table lists this clonotype with a few counts. The chain has TRBV30 and TRBJ2-7; D not certain. V shed 4 bases and J shed 2 bases, with 6 bases lying between them. Germline-derived CDR1 and CDR2 are GTSNPN and SVGIG (reference sequence). The CDR3 totals 11 residues. CDR3 residues: CAWTDAYEQYF. The CDR3 DNA follows: TGTGCCTGGACTGATGCCTACGAGCAGTACTTC.

This clonotype was detected many times. The chain employs TRBV30 and TRBJ2-1; 8 bases line up with TRBD2. The CDR3 is 15 amino acids. The V gene end was trimmed by 0 bases and the J gene end by 2 bases; junction bases not matched to a gene: 3. Germline V lookup: CDR1 GTSNPN, CDR2 SVGIG (reference sequence). The CDR3 region is CAWSVAGVTYNEQFF. The CDR3 coding sequence is TGTGCCTGGAGTGTAGCGGGAGTCACCTACAATGAGCAGTTCTTC.

This clonotype was detected many times. The chain links TRBV28 to TRBJ2-5; no clear D gene. CDR1 is MDHEN, CDR2 SYDVKM, per germline. This CDR3 spans 15 amino acids. V lost 3 bases, J lost 2 bases, and 13 bases lay in between. The CDR3 DNA reads as TGTGCCAGCAGTTTGGGCGGATTAACTCAAGAGACCCAGTACTTC. Translated: CASSLGGLTQETQYF.

CDR3 in DNA: TGTGCCAGTAAAGCGGGAGTCGGAACCGGGGAGCTGTTTTTT. This encodes CASKAGVGTGELFF. The rearrangement links TRBV19 to TRBJ2-2, with 8 bases identical to TRBD2. Trimming at V came to 7 bases and at J to 5 bases, leaving 6 bases not matched to a gene. Germline lookup yields CDR1 LNHDA and CDR2 SQIVND (reference sequence). The CDR3 runs 14 residues.

This clonotype has a handful of counts. An end of the junction does not agree with germline; a read error may underlie this. This sequence joins TRBV28 and TRBJ2-7, with a tentative D call TRBD2 (6 bases). From germline, CDR1 is MDHEN and CDR2 SYDVKM. The CDR3 totals 14 residues. The CDR3 DNA sequence: TGTGCCAGCAGTTTAGGAGGGAGTCCCTACGAGCGGTACTTC. Protein product: CASSLGGSPYERYF.

This clonotype was counted only a few times. This chain connects TRBV7-9 to TRBJ2-1; tentative D call: TRBD1 (6 bases). The germline V gene encodes CDR1 SEHNR and CDR2 FQNEAQ (reference sequence). CDR3 length: 12 amino acids. V gave up 5 bases and J gave up 8 bases, with 10 bases separating them. CDR3 loop: CASSTQGYEQFF. The CDR3 DNA reads TGTGCCAGCAGCACCCAGGGGTATGAGCAGTTCTTC.

Ten or more counts support this clonotype. The chain joins TRBV7-2 to TRBJ2-7, with D perhaps matching TRBD1 (5 bases). CDR1 SGHTA and CDR2 FQGNSA come from the germline V gene. V gave up 1 base and J gave up 7 bases, with 11 bases separating them. The CDR3 covers 13 residues. For the CDR3, the DNA is TGTGCCAGCAGCTTAGTGGTACAGGTGGAGCAGTACTTC. Encoded protein: CASSLVVQVEQYF.